The 26 T cell receptor beta chains given below trace back to one sample, sequenced in a study of Ad26.COV2.S vaccination and SARS-CoV-2 variants (dated by TCRdb to about 2021). The time point tag for this specimen amounts to: individuals recovered from natural SARS-CoV-2 infection. The library was made by the immunoSEQ multiplex PCR assay. Imported from immuneACCESS, the table was reduced by TCRdb to in-frame sequences with V and J called. These copies leave out some clones; in studies compared against another copy, an unresolved V gene accounts for under half, and the cause of the remainder is not known. This sample has just over 350,000 clones in its table, and about 91% of those were observed once. The ten top clones hold around 4% of the sample. The specimen comprised peripheral blood, sampled after recovery from COVID-19. These receptor sequences come from a human donor who had recovered from COVID-19.

This clone was seen only a few times. The DNA of the CDR3 is TGTGCCACCAGCAGAGACCGGGGCAGGAACTCCTACGAGCAGTACTTC. Translation: CATSRDRGRNSYEQYF. V is TRBV15 and J is TRBJ2-7; D may correspond to TRBD1 or TRBD2 (5 bases each). The length of the CDR3 is 16 residues. Trimming took off 0 bases at V and 0 bases at J, with 12 bases between the two ends. In germline, CDR1 is LNHNV, CDR2 YYDKDF (reference sequence).

This clone was recorded only once. The chain uses TRBV2 and TRBJ1-1; a weak D match, TRBD1 (5 bases). The CDR3 has 14 residues. CDR1 and CDR2 from the germline V gene are SNHLY and FYNNEI. V was shortened by 6 bases and J by 3 bases, with 14 bases between the two germline ends. This CDR3 reads CASRMMQGYTEAFF. The CDR3 nucleotides read TGTGCCAGCAGGATGATGCAGGGATACACTGAAGCTTTCTTT.

The genes are TRBV7-3 and TRBJ2-5; no clear D. There are 14 residues in the CDR3. Trimming removed 3 bases from V and 0 bases from J, with 8 bases in between. Germline V CDR1 and CDR2: SGHTA, FQGTGA. The CDR3 region has the DNA TGTGCCAGCAGCTTCCTAGGATACCAAGAGACCCAGTACTTC. This codes for CASSFLGYQETQYF.

This chain uses TRBV7-3 with TRBJ1-2; D perhaps matches TRBD1 (6 bases). Trimming cost V 1 base and J 7 bases, with 10 bases left between them. CDR1 and CDR2 (germline): SGHTA, FQGTGA. CDR3 length equals 13 residues. This CDR3 reads CASSLIEGGGYTF. The CDR3 region has the DNA TGTGCCAGCAGCTTAATCGAGGGGGGTGGCTACACCTTC.

The chain joins TRBV6-5 to TRBJ1-1; 7 nucleotides line up with TRBD1. V gave up 6 bases and J gave up 6 bases; unmatched junction bases: 13. The germline gives CDR1 MNHEY, CDR2 SVGAGI. There are 15 residues in the CDR3. DNA for the CDR3: TGTGCCAGCAGAAAAACAACAGGGGTCAGCCCTGAAGCTTTCTTT. Translating gives CASRKTTGVSPEAFF.

This clone has only a few counts. The CDR3 nucleotides are TGTGCCACCCTCGATCCAGGTTACAATCAGCCCCAGCATTTT. It translates to CATLDPGYNQPQHF. The rearrangement links TRBV10-3 to TRBJ1-5, with no clear D. Trimming removed 10 bases from V and 3 bases from J, with 16 bases in between. This CDR3 is 14 amino acids long. The germline V gene has CDR1 ENHRY and CDR2 SYGVKD.

With regard to this clone: Other DNA variants within this sample encode the same CDR3. The V gene is TRBV11-2, the J gene TRBJ1-5, with TRBD1 matching over 8 bases. The CDR3 covers 15 residues. Trimming took 5 bases from V and 2 from J; bases not matched to a gene: 5. From germline, CDR1 is SGHAT and CDR2 FQNNGV. The CDR3 coding sequence is TGTGCCAGCAGCCTCGGACAGGGCGGCAATCAGCCCCAGCATTTT. Its protein is CASSLGQGGNQPQHF.

The chain employs TRBV6-5 and TRBJ1-2; perhaps TRBD1 as D (5 bases). The V end was cut by 2 bases, the J end by 5 bases, with 15 bases between. The CDR3 covers 15 residues. Germline loops: CDR1 MNHEY, CDR2 SVGAGI. The CDR3 coding sequence is TGTGCCAGCAGTTACCCCCCGGGACTCGGATATGGCTACACCTTC. Protein: CASSYPPGLGYGYTF.

This clone was recorded once. This chain uses TRBV27 with TRBJ2-7; 10 nucleotides line up with TRBD2. The CDR3 is made up of 16 amino acids. With 4 bases clipped from V and 0 bases from J, the junction kept 6 bases outside the gene matches. Germline V gene data show CDR1 as MNHEY and CDR2 as SMNVEV (reference sequence). DNA of the CDR3: TGTGCCAGCAGTTGGCTAGCGGGGGCTCTCTCCTACGAGCAGTACTTC. Encoded protein: CASSWLAGALSYEQYF.

The V call is TRBV5-8, the J call TRBJ1-1, with D perhaps TRBD1 (6 bases). CDR3 length: 15 amino acids. Germline CDR1 is SGHTS and CDR2 is YDEGEE. Trimming removed 0 bases at V and 4 bases at J, with 13 bases between. The CDR3 is CASSLGVRGGTEAFF. The CDR3, as DNA: TGTGCCAGCAGCTTGGGTGTCAGGGGAGGCACTGAAGCTTTCTTT.

This clone has only one observation. The chain recombines TRBV6-5 with TRBJ1-4, with 7 bases identical to TRBD1. CDR3 length equals 15 residues. After removal of 4 bases from V and 4 bases from J, the junction contained 6 bases not matched to a gene. Germline values: CDR1 MNHEY, CDR2 SVGAGI. CDR3 DNA sequence: TGTGCCAGCAGTTCGGGACAGCAGCTTAATGAAAAACTGTTTTTT. It translates to CASSSGQQLNEKLFF.

The rearrangement uses TRBV25-1 and TRBJ1-6, with 7 positions matching TRBD1. The germline CDR1 and CDR2 sequences are MGHDK and SYGVNS. Trimming at V came to 3 bases and at J to 8 bases, leaving 7 bases not matched to a gene. The CDR3 is made up of 15 amino acids. The CDR3 nucleotides read TGTGCCAGCAGTGATCGACAGGGTTTAGATTCACCCCTCCACTTT. The encoded protein is CASSDRQGLDSPLHF.

This clone was counted a few times. The gene calls are TRBV7-9 and TRBJ1-6; 8 bases map to TRBD1. The V and J ends lost 5 bases and 4 bases, in that order; junction bases with no gene match: 7. This CDR3 region has 16 residues. CDR1 SEHNR and CDR2 FQNEAQ come from the germline V gene (reference sequence). CDR3 amino acids: CASSIGQGQYNSPLHF. CDR3 in DNA: TGTGCCAGCAGCATCGGACAGGGACAATATAATTCACCCCTCCACTTT.

In the case of this clone: The sample carries other DNA sequences with the same CDR3. The chain uses TRBV12-5 and TRBJ1-6; a possible D gene is TRBD1 (5 bases). Germline V gene sequence: CDR1 LGHNT, CDR2 FRNRAP. The ends were cut back, 8 bases at V and 7 bases at J, with 15 bases in the middle. The CDR3 covers 14 residues. CDR3 coding DNA: TGTGCTAGTAAAGGTCAGGGAAGGAATTCACCCCTCCACTTT. This encodes CASKGQGRNSPLHF.

The genes are TRBV27 and TRBJ2-1; TRBD2 matches at 8 bases. From germline, CDR1 is MNHEY and CDR2 SMNVEV (reference sequence). The J segment lost 9 bases and the V segment lost 3 bases, leaving 10 bases of the junction unmatched. This CDR3 region has 15 residues. CDR3 sequence: CASSFPRGGVIEQFF. The CDR3 region has the DNA TGTGCCAGCAGTTTTCCTCGGGGGGGCGTGATTGAGCAGTTCTTC.

The CDR3 coding sequence is TGTGCCATCAGTGCTGAACAGGGGTATATAGACACTGAAGCTTTCTTT. Translated: CAISAEQGYIDTEAFF. The V call is TRBV10-3, the J call TRBJ1-1, with TRBD1 identical over 7 bases. Unmatched junction bases numbered 11, after V lost 4 bases and J lost 3 bases. The germline gives CDR1 ENHRY, CDR2 SYGVKD. CDR3 length: 16 amino acids.

The genes are TRBV2 and TRBJ2-4; D is uncertain. CDR3 length equals 14 residues. Germline lookup yields CDR1 SNHLY and CDR2 FYNNEI. V lost 4 bases and J 0 bases, leaving 7 bases between the germline ends. The CDR3 protein is CASSGSGAKNIQYF. CDR3 DNA sequence: TGTGCCAGCAGTGGAAGTGGAGCCAAAAACATTCAGTACTTC.

The CDR3 loop reads CASSLTAYTEAFF. CDR3 DNA: TGTGCCAGCAGCCTTACAGCTTACACTGAAGCTTTCTTT. V gene TRBV6-5 combines with J gene TRBJ1-1; D is unclear. This CDR3 has 13 residues. The V gene lost 6 bases and the J gene lost 3 bases, with 11 bases spanning the gap. Germline CDR1 MNHEY, CDR2 SVGAGI.

V is TRBV3-1 (or the pseudogene TRBV3-2) and J is TRBJ2-1; 8 nucleotides align to TRBD2. The CDR3 has 17 residues. The ends lost 6 bases at V and 8 bases at J; junction bases unmatched: 18. The germline gives CDR1 LGHDT, CDR2 YNNKEL (reference sequence). The CDR3 bases are TGTGCCAGCAGTTCTTACCAAACGGGGGGGCCTAGGGATGAGCAGTTCTTC. This sequence encodes CASSSYQTGGPRDEQFF.

The chain recombines TRBV19 with TRBJ2-7; weak D call: TRBD1 (7 bases). The CDR3 loop spans 14 amino acids. Trimming left V 6 bases short and J 3 bases short, with 15 bases between. In germline, CDR1 is LNHDA, CDR2 SQIVND (reference sequence). The CDR3 spells CASSPGDSFYEQYF. The CDR3 coding sequence is TGTGCCAGTAGCCCGGGGGACAGCTTCTACGAGCAGTACTTC.

The CDR3 sequence: CASSLRDSAYNEQFF. The CDR3 DNA reads TGTGCCAGCAGCTTACGGGACTCAGCCTACAATGAGCAGTTCTTC. V and J are TRBV7-8 and TRBJ2-1; the D gene is possibly TRBD2 (6 bases). Deletions cut 2 bases from V and 2 bases from J, with 10 bases between. The CDR3 consists of 15 residues. CDR1 and CDR2 (germline): SGHVS, FQNEAQ.

The chain uses TRBV20-1 and TRBJ1-1; perhaps TRBD1 as D (6 bases). V lost 8 bases and J 4 bases, leaving 11 bases between the germline ends. Germline loops: CDR1 DFQATT, CDR2 SNEGSKA (reference sequence). CDR3 length: 11 amino acids. As DNA, the CDR3 is TGCAGTTACAGGGAGGTCACTGAAGCTTTCTTT. This codes for CSYREVTEAFF.

The rearrangement links TRBV27 to TRBJ2-2; D ambiguous. The germline V and J ends were trimmed by 6 bases and 9 bases, with 11 bases remaining between them. The CDR3 has 12 amino acids. Germline CDR1 is MNHEY and CDR2 is SMNVEV (reference sequence). In DNA form, the CDR3 reads TGTGCCAGCAGCTCGAGGAGCAGGGAGCTGTTTTTT. Its protein product is CASSSRSRELFF.

The chain combines TRBV5-1 with TRBJ2-7; 7 nucleotides line up with TRBD1. CDR1 and CDR2 from the germline V gene are SGHRS and YFSETQ. V dropped 1 base and J dropped 2; count of bases not matched to a gene: 6. The CDR3 runs 15 residues. The CDR3, as DNA: TGCGCCAGCAGCTTGAGATTGGGACAGCCCTACGAGCAGTACTTC. Encoded protein: CASSLRLGQPYEQYF.

The rearrangement links TRBV5-6 to TRBJ1-2; D is perhaps TRBD1 (5 bases). The CDR3 spans 15 residues. The germline V gene encodes CDR1 SGHDT and CDR2 YYEEEE. V lost 4 bases, J lost 0 bases, and 13 bases lay in between. The CDR3, as DNA: TGTGCCAGCAGCGGGAGGGGTCGCCCTAACTATGGCTACACCTTC. This encodes CASSGRGRPNYGYTF.

The chain combines TRBV19 with TRBJ1-6, with D possibly matching TRBD1 (6 bases). Germline loops: CDR1 LNHDA, CDR2 SQIVND (reference sequence). The length of the CDR3 is 16 residues. The V end was cut by 3 bases, the J end by 3 bases, with 12 bases between. The CDR3 loop is CASSMRADSYNSPLHF. Written as DNA, the CDR3 is TGTGCCAGTAGTATGAGGGCGGACAGCTATAATTCACCCCTCCACTTT.